One sample yielded the 24 T cell receptor beta chains listed below, sequenced in a study of graft-versus-host responses after intestinal transplantation (dated by TCRdb to about 2021). No cognate antigen is known for these TCRs. This specimen's time point label, per the study, means: cells obtained before transplantation from donor or recipient. The method behind the library was the immunoSEQ multiplex PCR assay. TCRdb limited this immuneACCESS table to in-frame rearrangements with V and J called. A share of clones is missing; checked studies link under half to unresolved V genes, and the rest is unexplained. This sample comprises about 120,000 clones, approximately 95% of them detected only once. The ten largest clones capture more than 2.5% of the sample. The material sequenced was unstimulated CD8+ T cells sorted from spleen or lymph node cells, taken before intestinal transplant. The source is a human donor who received an intestinal transplant.

The J gene is TRBJ1-1, the V gene TRBV25-1; no definite D call. Trimming cost V 1 base and J 1 base, with 10 bases left between them. There are 15 residues in the CDR3. CDR1 is MGHDK and CDR2 is SYGVNS in the germline V gene. CDR3 sequence (DNA): TGTGCCAGCAGTGAATGGGGTGAGGCGAACACTGAAGCTTTCTTT. Amino acid sequence: CASSEWGEANTEAFF.

The chain combines TRBV9 with TRBJ2-7; D is perhaps TRBD2 (6 bases). Germline CDR1 SGDLS, CDR2 YYNGEE. The CDR3 contains 13 residues. Between the trimmed V and J ends, which lost 3 bases and 5 bases, there was a span of 12 bases. The CDR3 loop is CASSGTGDHEQYF. The CDR3 DNA follows: TGTGCCAGCAGCGGCACGGGGGACCACGAGCAGTACTTC.

The rearrangement uses TRBV5-6 and TRBJ1-2, with 8 bases matching TRBD1. This CDR3 spans 17 amino acids. V lost 1 base to trimming and J lost 3 bases; unmatched junction nucleotides: 11. From germline, CDR1 is SGHDT and CDR2 YYEEEE. Here the CDR3 DNA reads TGTGCCAGCAGCTTGAAGGACAGGGAAATTAGAGACTATGGCTACACCTTC. This encodes CASSLKDREIRDYGYTF. Filled out from reference TRBV5-6 and TRBJ1-2, the complete variable domain reads DAGVTQSPTHLIKTRGQQVTLRCSPKSGHDTVSWYQQALGQGPQFIFQYYEEEERQRGNFPDRFSGHQFPNYSSELNVNALLLGDSALYLCASSLKDREIRDYGYTFGSGTRLTVV.

This clone was seen only once. The rearrangement links TRBV7-2 to TRBJ1-1; D unclear. CDR3 length: 13 amino acids. V was cut by 1 base and J by 1 base, with 4 bases left in between. Germline V CDR1 and CDR2: SGHTA, FQGNSA. The CDR3 coding sequence is TGTGCCAGCAGCTTAGGGGCGAACACTGAAGCTTTCTTT. It translates to CASSLGANTEAFF.

The chain has TRBV28 and TRBJ2-3, with 7 bases that match TRBD1. CDR1 MDHEN and CDR2 SYDVKM come from the germline V gene. This CDR3 has 15 residues. With 6 bases clipped from V and 3 bases from J, the junction kept 9 bases outside the gene matches. The DNA of the CDR3 is TGTGCCAGCAGCCCCCGACAGGGTGGGACAGATACGCAGTATTTT. It codes for CASSPRQGGTDTQYF.

The CDR3 protein is CASLGRLNQPQHF. The DNA of the CDR3 is TGTGCCAGCCTCGGACGATTAAATCAGCCCCAGCATTTT. The genes are TRBV2 and TRBJ1-5, with D uncertain. Germline V gives CDR1 SNHLY, CDR2 FYNNEI. V gave up 8 bases and J gave up 4 bases, with 12 bases separating them. The CDR3 is 13 residues long. Supplemented by reference TRBV2 and TRBJ1-5, the full variable domain reads EPEVTQTPSHQVTQMGQEVILRCVPISNHLYFYWYRQILGQKVEFLVSFYNNEISEKSEIFDDQFSVERPDGSNFTLKIRSTKLEDSAMYFCASLGRLNQPQHFGDGTRLSIL.

This chain connects TRBV6-5 to TRBJ2-1, with a weak D call TRBD2 (5 bases). This CDR3 has 15 amino acids. Trimming stripped 6 bases from V and 10 bases from J, with 22 bases between. Looked up from germline, CDR1 is MNHEY and CDR2 is SVGAGI. CDR3 DNA sequence: TGTGCCAGCAGGAGGGCCAAGGTGATTTTATGCGAGCAGTTCTTC. The encoded protein is CASRRAKVILCEQFF.

The chain combines TRBV2 with TRBJ2-7; D call uncertain. Germline V gene data show CDR1 as SNHLY and CDR2 as FYNNEI. V was clipped by 3 bases and J by 3 bases, with 12 bases between them. The CDR3 runs to 14 residues. The CDR3 bases are TGTGCCAGCAGTGAGGGGATGGTCCACTACGAGCAGTACTTC. Translated, it gives CASSEGMVHYEQYF.

Here the CDR3 DNA reads TGTGCCAGCAGCGTAAACGAGATGAACACTGAAGCTTTCTTT. This codes for CASSVNEMNTEAFF. The chain couples TRBV9 to TRBJ1-1; D not certain. With 1 base removed from V and 0 bases from J, the gap between germline ends came to 7 bases. The CDR3 covers 14 residues. CDR1 and CDR2 (germline): SGDLS, YYNGEE.

The chain recombines TRBV28 with TRBJ1-6; D is unclear. The germline CDR1 and CDR2 sequences are MDHEN and SYDVKM. The CDR3 sequence is 15 residues long. Trimming removed 3 bases at V and 6 bases at J, with 12 bases between. The CDR3 DNA is TGTGCCAGCAGTTTTTTGACAACCCTTAATTCACCCCTCCACTTT. Its protein is CASSFLTTLNSPLHF.

This clone was detected once. The chain has TRBV6-5 and TRBJ1-1; D unclear. Germline V gene data show CDR1 as MNHEY and CDR2 as SVGAGI. The CDR3 has 14 residues. Trimming removed 0 bases from V and 0 bases from J, with 5 bases in between. The CDR3 region has the DNA TGTGCCAGCAGTTACTCGATGCTGAACACTGAAGCTTTCTTT. This translates into CASSYSMLNTEAFF.

V usage is TRBV5-6 and J usage is TRBJ2-1; 11 nucleotides match TRBD2. This CDR3 is built from 16 residues. CDR1 is SGHDT and CDR2 is YYEEEE in the germline V gene. V lost 0 bases and J lost 7; bases outside the gene matches: 6. The DNA of the CDR3 is TGTGCCAGCAGCTTGGCCACTAGCGGGAGATGGAATGAGCAGTTCTTC. It encodes CASSLATSGRWNEQFF.

The chain recombines TRBV5-3 with TRBJ2-5, with D perhaps TRBD1 (5 bases). TRBV5-3 is an ORF for which the function is uncertain. The ends were cut back, 0 bases at V and 10 bases at J, with 13 bases in the middle. The CDR3 runs 13 residues. CDR3 nucleotides: TGTGCCAGAAGCTTGGTGGGGCGCTGGATCCAGTACTTC. Translation: CARSLVGRWIQYF.

The chain carries TRBV28 and TRBJ2-1; TRBD2 matches 11 bases. The V and J ends lost 4 bases and 0 bases, in that order; junction bases with no gene match: 11. In germline, CDR1 is MDHEN, CDR2 SYDVKM. The CDR3 consists of 19 residues. Here the CDR3 DNA reads TGTGCCAGCAGTTCTCCGACTAGCGGGGCACACAGCTCCTACAATGAGCAGTTCTTC. Translating it yields CASSSPTSGAHSSYNEQFF.

The chain carries TRBV21-1 and TRBJ1-2. TRBV21-1 is a known pseudogene. The CDR3 has 12 residues. The DNA of the CDR3 is TGTGCCAGCAGCAAAGAGGAGAATGGCTACACCTTC. This codes for CASSKEENGYTF.

DNA for the CDR3: TGTGCCAGCAGCGTAGATGGGTCCCGAAACACCATATATTTT. Residues: CASSVDGSRNTIYF. The V call is TRBV9, the J call TRBJ1-3; no reliable D call. The CDR3 sequence is 14 residues long. The V end was cut by 0 bases, the J end by 5 bases, with 9 bases between. Germline-derived CDR1 and CDR2 are SGDLS and YYNGEE.

This chain connects TRBV27 to TRBJ1-5, with a possible D match to TRBD1 (5 bases). Trimming took 5 bases from V and 0 from J, leaving 17 bases between them. The germline V gene has CDR1 MNHEY and CDR2 SMNVEV (reference sequence). This CDR3 is built from 17 residues. CDR3 sequence (DNA): TGTGCCAGCAGTCCGGGACCTAACCTTAATAGCAATCAGCCCCAGCATTTT. It codes for CASSPGPNLNSNQPQHF.

The table lists this clone with a count of one. The gene calls are TRBV5-6 and TRBJ2-7, with unresolved D. Germline V gene sequence: CDR1 SGHDT, CDR2 YYEEEE. V was cut by 4 bases and J by 3 bases, with 14 bases left in between. This CDR3 contains 14 residues. For the CDR3, the DNA is TGTGCCAGCAGCCATCCAACAGTGGGCTACGAGCAGTACTTC. Translated: CASSHPTVGYEQYF.

The chain links TRBV28 to TRBJ2-4; D is unresolved. The CDR3 has 17 amino acids. Germline values: CDR1 MDHEN, CDR2 SYDVKM. Trimming pared 6 bases from V and 0 bases from J, leaving 18 bases between. CDR3 in amino acids: CASRSSSEPLAKNIQYF. CDR3 coding DNA: TGTGCCAGCAGGTCCTCTTCAGAACCTCTAGCCAAAAACATTCAGTACTTC.

The chain uses TRBV30 and TRBJ2-7, with TRBD1 identical over 7 bases. J lost 3 bases, V lost 1 base, and 12 bases had no gene match. The CDR3 sequence is 16 residues long. Germline assignment: CDR1 GTSNPN and CDR2 SVGIG (reference sequence). CDR3 amino acids: CAWSAPGQDFFYEQYF. CDR3 DNA: TGTGCCTGGAGTGCCCCCGGACAGGACTTCTTCTACGAGCAGTACTTC.

The chain employs TRBV10-1 and TRBJ2-3; TRBD2 might be the D (6 bases). Trimming shortened V by 10 bases and J by 2 bases, and 16 bases separated the two germline ends. Germline assignment: CDR1 WNHNN and CDR2 SYGVQD (reference sequence). The CDR3 length is 14 residues. CDR3 in DNA: TGCGCCACCCCTGGGGAGGATGTCACAGATACGCAGTATTTT. Translated, it gives CATPGEDVTDTQYF.

This chain links TRBV4-3 with TRBJ1-2; D unclear. The V end lost 0 bases, the J end lost 2 bases, and 13 bases lay between the germline ends. The CDR3 is made up of 16 amino acids. Germline lookup yields CDR1 LGHNA and CDR2 YSLEER. The CDR3 region has the DNA TGCGCCAGCAGCCAAGATAGGTGGTTCTCGAACTATGGCTACACCTTC. Translating gives CASSQDRWFSNYGYTF.

The chain has TRBV4-3 and TRBJ1-5, with D unclear. Looked up from germline, CDR1 is LGHNA and CDR2 is YSLEER. V dropped 3 bases and J dropped 6 bases, with 15 bases sitting between them. There are 15 residues in the CDR3. The CDR3, as DNA: TGCGCCAGCAGCCAGAGGTTTCCATGGGGTCAGCCCCAGCATTTT. Translating it yields CASSQRFPWGQPQHF.

V and J are TRBV5-6 and TRBJ2-7; weak D call: TRBD2 (6 bases). CDR1 SGHDT and CDR2 YYEEEE come from the germline V gene. This CDR3 is built from 14 residues. The V end lost 2 bases, the J end lost 3 bases, and 12 bases lay between the germline ends. The CDR3: CASSFTSGLYEQYF. Written as DNA, the CDR3 is TGTGCCAGCAGCTTCACCAGCGGGCTCTACGAGCAGTACTTC.